Presented here are 28 T cell receptor beta chains from one specimen sequenced in a study of T-cell reconstitution after alpha-beta-depleted transplantation in children. Findings of the study overall: Newly generated T cells supplied most T-cell counts and diversity one year post-transplant.

Their antigens remain unidentified. As it was prepared, the TCRbeta library received unique molecular identifiers. TCRdb called the PCR reads again in MiXCR, with one record for every CDR3 protein. The repertoire holds about 300,000 distinct CDR3 sequences, with 7.5% to 9% as singletons. This sample comprised peripheral blood, obtained 360 days after TCRalphabeta/CD19-depleted stem cell transplant. These receptors all stem from a female patient aged 2 to 10 who had a stem cell transplant for Fanconi anemia, so the T cells may come from the graft donor.

This clonotype has ten or more counts. The CDR3 bases are TGTGCCAGCAGTTTCCCAAGCGGGCAGCGCTACACCTTC. This translates into CASSFPSGQRYTF. This chain connects TRBV12-3 or TRBV12-4 to TRBJ1-2; D unclear. The CDR3 is made up of 13 amino acids. The V and J ends lost 3 bases and 9 bases respectively, with 14 bases between them.

This clonotype occurred a few times. CDR3 in amino acids: CASTVIQGSSTDTQYF. The CDR3 bases are TGTGCCAGCACTGTGATACAGGGATCTAGCACAGATACGCAGTATTTT. The rearrangement uses TRBV2 and TRBJ2-3, with D tentatively TRBD1 (6 bases). CDR1 and CDR2 (germline): SNHLY, FYNNEI. The length of the CDR3 is 16 residues. With 7 bases removed from V and 0 bases from J, the gap between germline ends came to 17 bases.

Many counts were recorded for this clonotype. The chain carries TRBV7-2 and TRBJ1-1; D is perhaps TRBD1 (6 bases). Trimming removed 1 base from V and 4 bases from J, with 16 bases in between. Germline lookup yields CDR1 SGHTA and CDR2 FQGNSA. This CDR3 contains 16 residues. This CDR3 reads CASSLGGASAATEAFF. DNA of the CDR3: TGTGCCAGCAGCTTAGGGGGGGCGAGTGCGGCCACTGAAGCTTTCTTT. Drawing the rest from reference TRBV7-2 and TRBJ1-1, the complete variable domain is GAGVSQSPSNKVTEKGKDVELRCDPISGHTALYWYRQSLGQGLEFLIYFQGNSAPDKSGLPSDRFSAERTGGSVSTLTIQRTQQEDSAVYLCASSLGGASAATEAFFGQGTRLTVV.

This clonotype was counted at least ten times. The chain carries TRBV10-2 and TRBJ2-5; tentatively, D is TRBD2 (5 bases). This CDR3 contains 13 residues. Germline values: CDR1 WSHSY, CDR2 SAAADI. Trimming removed 7 bases from V and 5 bases from J, with 14 bases in between. CDR3 sequence reads: CASIPGNGETQYF. DNA for the CDR3: TGCGCCAGCATCCCGGGGAATGGGGAGACCCAGTACTTC.

This clonotype has only a few counts. This chain connects TRBV20-1 to TRBJ2-4; 7 bases line up with TRBD1. Germline V gene lookup returns CDR1 DFQATT and CDR2 SNEGSKA (reference sequence). This CDR3 comprises 14 residues. V lost 5 bases to trimming and J lost 1 base; unmatched junction nucleotides: 5. The DNA of the CDR3 is TGCAGTGCTGAGGAGGACAGGGCCAAAAACATTCAGTACTTC. Amino acids: CSAEEDRAKNIQYF.

This clonotype was seen repeatedly, ten times or more. This CDR3 is CASETSGGFSTDTQYF. The CDR3 DNA reads as TGCGCCAGCGAAACTAGCGGGGGGTTCAGCACAGATACGCAGTATTTT. The V gene is TRBV10-2, the J gene TRBJ2-3; the match to TRBD2 covers 12 bases. Germline V gives CDR1 WSHSY, CDR2 SAAADI. With 8 bases clipped from V and 0 bases from J, the junction kept 6 bases outside the gene matches. The CDR3 loop spans 16 amino acids.

This clonotype showed up many times. The V and J genes are TRBV29-1 and TRBJ2-1; TRBD1 matches at 11 bases. Germline V gene lookup returns CDR1 SQVTM and CDR2 ANQGSEA. The V gene end was trimmed by 7 bases and the J gene end by 4 bases; junction bases not matched to a gene: 9. This CDR3 is 15 amino acids long. In DNA form, the CDR3 reads TGCAGCGCCGGGCCGGGACAGGGGGGGTACAATGAGCAGTTCTTC. Protein: CSAGPGQGGYNEQFF.

This clonotype was observed at least ten times. V gene TRBV10-3 combines with J gene TRBJ2-3; possibly TRBD1 for D (5 bases). The V end was cut by 2 bases, the J end by 1 base, with 7 bases between. Germline CDR1 and CDR2: ENHRY and SYGVKD. The CDR3 has 14 residues. CDR3 nucleotide sequence: TGTGCCATCAGTGAGGGCAGGGGCACAGATACGCAGTATTTT. This encodes CAISEGRGTDTQYF.

As to this clonotype: This could be a read error, since a much larger clone is one nucleotide away. The chain has TRBV28 and TRBJ2-7; D may match TRBD1 or TRBD2 (5 bases each). The CDR3 has 13 amino acids. The germline V gene encodes CDR1 MDHEN and CDR2 SYDVKM. The CDR3 coding sequence is TGTGCCAGCGTATCCGGGACGACCTACGAGCAGAACTTC. This sequence encodes CASVSGTTYEQNF.

This chain joins TRBV28 and TRBJ1-1, with D perhaps TRBD1 (6 bases). The germline V gene has CDR1 MDHEN and CDR2 SYDVKM. This CDR3 comprises 15 residues. With 10 bases removed from V and 0 bases from J, the gap between germline ends came to 18 bases. This chain's CDR3 is CATRGGGGVNTEAFF. DNA for the CDR3: TGTGCCACCCGAGGGGGGGGAGGGGTGAACACTGAAGCTTTCTTT.

This clonotype was recorded at least ten times. The chain uses TRBV5-1 and TRBJ2-3, with D unresolved. Trimming left V 0 bases short and J 2 bases short, with 4 bases between. CDR1 SGHRS and CDR2 YFSETQ come from the germline V gene. This CDR3 has 13 residues. The CDR3 DNA follows: TGCGCCAGCAGCTTGGGACACACAGATACGCAGTATTTT. Its translation is CASSLGHTDTQYF.

Here the CDR3 reads CASSYQIKTGEGFYTGELFF. The CDR3 nucleotides read TGTGCCAGCTCCTACCAAATAAAAACAGGGGAGGGGTTTTACACCGGGGAGCTGTTTTTT. The chain employs TRBV6-2 or TRBV6-3 and TRBJ2-2; tentatively, D is TRBD1 or TRBD2 (7 bases each). CDR1 MNHEY and CDR2 SVGEGT come from the germline V gene. CDR3 length: 20 residues. Trimming removed 8 bases from V and 3 bases from J, with 31 bases in between.

This chain connects TRBV7-9 to TRBJ1-4; D uncertain. With 1 base removed from V and 0 bases from J, the gap between germline ends came to 6 bases. Germline loops: CDR1 SEHNR, CDR2 FQNEAQ (reference sequence). The CDR3 spans 15 residues. The CDR3 protein is CASSLGGTTNEKLFF. CDR3 coding DNA: TGTGCCAGCAGCTTAGGTGGGACAACTAATGAAAAACTGTTTTTT.

This clonotype was detected only a few times. The chain links TRBV5-6 to TRBJ1-3; 7 nucleotides line up with TRBD1. Germline loops: CDR1 SGHDT, CDR2 YYEEEE. V lost 4 bases, J lost 0 bases, and 7 bases stayed unmatched. This CDR3 spans 16 amino acids. CDR3 in amino acids: CASSGTGEGSGNTIYF. CDR3 in DNA: TGTGCCAGCAGCGGCACAGGGGAGGGCTCTGGAAACACCATATATTTT. The full variable domain, completed using reference TRBV5-6 and TRBJ1-3, is DAGVTQSPTHLIKTRGQQVTLRCSPKSGHDTVSWYQQALGQGPQFIFQYYEEEERQRGNFPDRFSGHQFPNYSSELNVNALLLGDSALYLCASSGTGEGSGNTIYFGEGSWLTVV.

This clonotype was seen repeatedly, ten times or more. J is TRBJ2-5 and V is TRBV4-2; 8 nucleotides line up with TRBD2. Germline loops: CDR1 LGHNA, CDR2 YNFKEQ. The CDR3 is 16 residues long. The junction had 4 bases not matched to a gene; V was cut back by 0 bases and J by 1 base. CDR3 bases: TGTGCCAGCAGCCAAGATTGGCTAGCGGGCCAAGAGACCCAGTACTTC. It is translated as CASSQDWLAGQETQYF.

This clonotype was found many times. CDR3 sequence reads: CAISELGQFSNQPQHF. The CDR3 DNA sequence: TGTGCCATCAGTGAGTTGGGACAGTTTAGCAATCAGCCCCAGCATTTT. This chain links TRBV10-3 with TRBJ1-5; 7 bases fit TRBD1. The CDR3 covers 16 residues. Germline CDR1 reads ENHRY; CDR2 reads SYGVKD. V lost 1 base and J lost 0; bases outside the gene matches: 3.

In its sample, this clonotype was seen a few times. The J gene is TRBJ2-3, the V gene TRBV7-6; 13 bases agree with TRBD2. After removal of 5 bases from V and 6 bases from J, the junction contained 5 bases not matched to a gene. The CDR3 runs to 15 residues. Germline V lookup: CDR1 SGHVS, CDR2 FNYEAQ. Written as DNA, the CDR3 is TGTGCCAGCAGCAGACTAGCGGGAGGTGGGGATACGCAGTATTTT. It encodes CASSRLAGGGDTQYF.

This clonotype was seen only once. CDR3 sequence reads: CASSEGGEGSGNTIYF. DNA of the CDR3: TGTGCCAGCAGTGAGGGCGGGGAGGGCTCTGGAAACACCATATATTTT. The V gene is TRBV2, the J gene TRBJ1-3; D unclear. The CDR3 is made up of 16 amino acids. The germline gives CDR1 SNHLY, CDR2 FYNNEI. Deletions cut 3 bases from V and 0 bases from J, with 12 bases between.

This clonotype occurred many times. The V gene is TRBV6-5, the J gene TRBJ2-2, with TRBD1 matching over 8 bases. V trimming: 6 bases; J trimming: 6 bases; junction bases outside the gene matches: 6. Germline V gene lookup returns CDR1 MNHEY and CDR2 SVGAGI. The length of the CDR3 is 14 residues. Written as DNA, the CDR3 is TGTGCCAGCAGCCGGACAGGGTTGGCCGGGGAGCTGTTTTTT. Translation: CASSRTGLAGELFF.

This clonotype was picked up a small number of times. The V and J genes are TRBV28 and TRBJ2-1; 12 nucleotides line up with TRBD1. Germline lookup yields CDR1 MDHEN and CDR2 SYDVKM. The CDR3 is made up of 14 amino acids. V was clipped by 3 bases and J by 9 bases; unmatched bases: 3. CDR3 sequence reads: CASSFGTGGFEQFF. As DNA, the CDR3 is TGTGCCAGCAGTTTCGGGACAGGGGGCTTTGAGCAGTTCTTC. The full variable domain, completed using reference TRBV28 and TRBJ2-1, is DVKVTQSSRYLVKRTGEKVFLECVQDMDHENMFWYRQDPGLGLRLIYFSYDVKMKEKGDIPEGYSVSREKKERFSLILESASTNQTSMYLCASSFGTGGFEQFFGPGTRLTVL.

The chain couples TRBV3-1 to TRBJ2-1, with TRBD2 matching 14 bases. This CDR3 contains 19 residues. J was trimmed by 0 bases and V by 8 bases; bases with no gene match: 12. CDR1 and CDR2 (germline): LGHDT, YNNKEL (reference sequence). The CDR3 loop is CASCKTGLAGASSYNEQFF. In DNA form, the CDR3 reads TGTGCCAGCTGCAAGACGGGACTAGCGGGGGCCAGCTCCTACAATGAGCAGTTCTTC.

The genes are TRBV4-1 and TRBJ1-5, with no clear D. From germline, CDR1 is MGHRA and CDR2 YSYEKL. The CDR3 is made up of 16 amino acids. V was cut by 3 bases and J by 0 bases, with 12 bases left in between. The CDR3 bases are TGCGCCAGCAGCCAGGACCCGGTTGATAGCAATCAGCCCCAGCATTTT. Amino acid sequence: CASSQDPVDSNQPQHF.

This clonotype was seen a handful of times. The rearrangement uses TRBV5-1 and TRBJ1-1; no clear D. V lost 0 bases and J lost 0, with 9 bases in between. The CDR3 consists of 15 residues. Germline V gene sequence: CDR1 SGHRS, CDR2 YFSETQ. The CDR3 is CASSLAAELNTEAFF. The CDR3 coding sequence is TGCGCCAGCAGCTTGGCCGCGGAGCTGAACACTGAAGCTTTCTTT.

The chain links TRBV10-2 to TRBJ2-2, with a possible D match to TRBD1 (5 bases). CDR1 and CDR2 (germline): WSHSY, SAAADI. The germline V and J ends were trimmed by 4 bases and 6 bases, with 12 bases remaining between them. CDR3 length: 14 amino acids. CDR3 sequence (DNA): TGCGCCAGCAGTGTGACAGTATCCCCCGGGGAGCTGTTTTTT. Residues: CASSVTVSPGELFF.

This clonotype was seen ten or more times. The J gene is TRBJ1-6, the V gene TRBV11-2, with D unclear. This CDR3 is built from 15 residues. V lost 3 bases, J lost 5 bases, and 11 bases lay in between. The germline V gene encodes CDR1 SGHAT and CDR2 FQNNGV. CDR3 sequence: CASSFGVIDNSPLHF. The CDR3 DNA follows: TGTGCCAGCAGCTTCGGGGTTATAGATAATTCACCCCTCCACTTT.

This clonotype was observed at least ten times. This rearrangement joins TRBV28 to TRBJ2-1, with D unresolved. Deletions cut 2 bases from V and 5 bases from J, with 16 bases between. The CDR3 is made up of 16 amino acids. Germline values: CDR1 MDHEN, CDR2 SYDVKM. This CDR3 is CASSLDRILGHNEQFF. Here the CDR3 DNA reads TGTGCCAGCAGTTTAGATAGAATTCTCGGGCACAATGAGCAGTTCTTC.

CDR3: CASTGQVGDGYTF. CDR3 coding DNA: TGTGCCAGCACCGGACAGGTCGGGGATGGCTACACCTTC. The chain is built from TRBV6-1 and TRBJ1-2; 7 bases match TRBD1. CDR3 length: 13 amino acids. The germline gives CDR1 MNHNS, CDR2 SASEGT. The V segment lost 7 bases and the J segment 6 bases; nucleotides outside the gene matches: 8.

The table lists this clonotype with many counts. The V call is TRBV27, the J call TRBJ1-1; D is ambiguous. This CDR3 comprises 13 residues. Germline values: CDR1 MNHEY, CDR2 SMNVEV (reference sequence). V gave up 5 bases and J gave up 5 bases, with 12 bases separating them. The CDR3 region is CASSHKITTEAFF. In DNA form, the CDR3 reads TGTGCCAGCAGTCATAAGATCACGACTGAAGCTTTCTTT.